The entry below describes one T cell receptor (beta chain). Its antigen remains undetermined. Base-call qualities are not available, and no considerably larger clone is one nucleotide away. The data derive from a study of memory CD4+ T cells and cytomegalovirus serostatus (dated by TCRdb to the late 2010s). Regarding the complete study: The cohort included roughly 35 healthy adults from Belgium, of whom 9 were CMV seropositive and 24 were CMV seronegative. CD4+ memory TCRbeta repertoires of a Belgian cohort with known cytomegalovirus serostatus were sequenced in order to replicate a published TCR-based CMV serostatus classifier. What the research found in general, with its limitations: Only CD4+CD45RO+ memory cells were sequenced, in contrast to the original study, in which naive and memory CD4+ and CD8+ populations were covered. For CMV serostatus prediction, a median bootstrapped AUC of approximately 0.95 was reached with the original framework, and a median bootstrapped AUC of around 0.89 was reached with a US-trained random forest. Among the 160 or so previously reported CMV-associated TCRbeta sequences, 60 to 85 showed up in the CD4+ memory repertoires, with each one found in between one and five individuals. The results were read as suggesting that the CMV-associated TCR signature is, for the most part, present in the CD4+ memory repertoire. The original-framework classifier achieved a median bootstrapped AUC of almost 0.97 with a 95% CI of 0.76-1.00 on the Belgian cohort.

Single viable CD3+CD4+CD8-CD45RO+ cells were sorted as memory CD4+ T cells on a FACSAria II. To determine CMV serostatus, a Roche Elecsys assay was used that detects serum IgG against CMV pp150, pp28, p38 and p52. After thawing, total CD4+ T cells were enriched by positive selection with CD4 magnetic microbeads. The samples came from a separate study whose specific focus was interrogating the CD4+ T cell memory repertoire. Peripheral blood mononuclear cells were isolated and cryopreserved according to standard operating procedures, and serum was stored at -80 degrees C. Staining used CD3-PerCP (BW264/56), CD4-APC (RPA-T4), CD45RO-PE (UCHT1) and CD8-Pacific Orange (3B5) antibodies, with Sytox blue excluding non-viable cells. CDR1 and CDR2 are drawn from the germline V gene: LGHNT, FRNRAP. V ends up 6 bases short and J 7 bases short, with an unmatched junction base count of 4. Inclusive of the bounding cysteine and phenylalanine, the CDR3 is 14 residues long. Solely the CDR3 DNA is kept, with 42 bases framed from the first base.

The Quick-DNA Microprep Kit was used to extract genomic DNA from the sorted cells. TCRbeta DNA was amplified with the immunoSEQ hsTCRbeta kit following the manufacturer's protocol. An Illumina MiSeq instrument was used to sequence the TCRbeta libraries. Per the original workflow: Following removal of out-of-frame sequences, 2.3 million or so distinct TCRbeta sequences were retained, with an average of about 70,000 per individual. Two values were used to score each individual: the count of some 150 previously reported CMV-associated TCRbeta sequences and the total count of productive distinct TCRbeta sequences. A beta-binomial model was reimplemented in Python, and random forests from scikit-learn, run with default parameters, were trained on data from the US cohort. Classifier performance on the Belgian cohort was summarized as median AUC with percentile confidence intervals calculated over 10,000 bootstrap iterations. The table comes from immuneACCESS by way of TCRdb, which keeps in-frame sequences with V and J called. Part of the clones is missing from these tables; in studies checked, under half for an unresolved V gene and the rest for unknown reasons. The DNA was the basis for D and trimming; V, J and clone size are from that table. In this sample the table shows roughly 40,000 clones, around 78% of which occur a single time. Together, the top ten hold 0.75% to 0.9% of the sample.

The sample consisted of memory CD4+ T cells from blood. The chain joins TRBV12-5 to TRBJ1-6, and 9 junction bases match TRBD1. The receptor comes from an adult in good health and CMV-seronegative. CDR3 reads: CASGTGQGNSPLHF. The bases read TGTGCTAGTGGCACGGGACAGGGAAATTCACCCCTCCACTTT.